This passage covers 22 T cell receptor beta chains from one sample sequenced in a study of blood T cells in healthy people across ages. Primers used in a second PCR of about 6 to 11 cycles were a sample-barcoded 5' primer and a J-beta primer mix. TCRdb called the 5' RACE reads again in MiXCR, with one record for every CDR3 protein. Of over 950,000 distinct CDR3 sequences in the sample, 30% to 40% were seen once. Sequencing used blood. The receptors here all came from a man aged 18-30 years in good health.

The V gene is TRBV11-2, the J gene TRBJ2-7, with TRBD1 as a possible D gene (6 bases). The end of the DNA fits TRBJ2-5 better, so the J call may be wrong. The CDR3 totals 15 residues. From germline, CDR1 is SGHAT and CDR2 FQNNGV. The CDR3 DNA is TGTGCCAGCAGCTTAACCCCAGGGGTTCTGGAGACCCAGTACTTC. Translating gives CASSLTPGVLETQYF.

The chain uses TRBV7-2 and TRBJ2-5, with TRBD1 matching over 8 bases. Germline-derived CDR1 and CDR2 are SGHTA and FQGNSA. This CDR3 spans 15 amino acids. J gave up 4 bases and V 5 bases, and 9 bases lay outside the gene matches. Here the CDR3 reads CASSDRTGRRETQYF. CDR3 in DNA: TGTGCCAGCAGCGATCGGACAGGGCGGAGAGAGACCCAGTACTTC.

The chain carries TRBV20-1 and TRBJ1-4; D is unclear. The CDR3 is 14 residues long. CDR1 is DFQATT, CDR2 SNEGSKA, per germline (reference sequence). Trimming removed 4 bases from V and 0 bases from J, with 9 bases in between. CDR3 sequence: CSAIRHPTNEKLFF. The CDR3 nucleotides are TGCAGTGCTATCAGACATCCAACTAATGAAAAACTGTTTTTT.

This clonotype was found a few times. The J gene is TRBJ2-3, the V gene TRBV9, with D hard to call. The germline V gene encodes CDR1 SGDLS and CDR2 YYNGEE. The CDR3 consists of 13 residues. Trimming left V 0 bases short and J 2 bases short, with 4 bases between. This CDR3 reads CASSVVDTDTQYF. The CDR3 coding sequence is TGTGCCAGCAGCGTAGTGGACACAGATACGCAGTATTTT.

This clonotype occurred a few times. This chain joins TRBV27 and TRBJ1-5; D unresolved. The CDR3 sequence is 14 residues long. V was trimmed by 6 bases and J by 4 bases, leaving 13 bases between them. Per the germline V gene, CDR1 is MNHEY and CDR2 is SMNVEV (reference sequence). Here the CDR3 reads CASSLDKLNQPQHF. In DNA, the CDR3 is TGTGCCAGCAGCCTAGATAAGCTTAATCAGCCCCAGCATTTT.

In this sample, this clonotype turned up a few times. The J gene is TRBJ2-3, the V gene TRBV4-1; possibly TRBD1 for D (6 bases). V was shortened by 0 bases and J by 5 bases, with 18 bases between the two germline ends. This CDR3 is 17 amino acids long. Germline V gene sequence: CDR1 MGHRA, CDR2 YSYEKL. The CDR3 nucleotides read TGCGCCAGCAGCCAAGATAGGAACAGGGTATTGGGAGATACGCAGTATTTT. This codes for CASSQDRNRVLGDTQYF.

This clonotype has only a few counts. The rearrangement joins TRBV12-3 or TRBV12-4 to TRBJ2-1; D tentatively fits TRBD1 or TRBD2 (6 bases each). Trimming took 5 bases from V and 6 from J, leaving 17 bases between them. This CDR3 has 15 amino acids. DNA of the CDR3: TGTGCCAGCAGTCCCTCGGTAGGGGGGATCAATGAGCAGTTCTTC. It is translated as CASSPSVGGINEQFF.

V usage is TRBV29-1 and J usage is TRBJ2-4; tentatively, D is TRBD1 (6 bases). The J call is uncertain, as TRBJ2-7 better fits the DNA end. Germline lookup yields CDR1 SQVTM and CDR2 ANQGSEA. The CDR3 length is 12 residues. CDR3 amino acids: CSVVRGKVEQYF. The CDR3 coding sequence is TGCAGCGTTGTGAGGGGGAAGGTCGAGCAGTACTTC.

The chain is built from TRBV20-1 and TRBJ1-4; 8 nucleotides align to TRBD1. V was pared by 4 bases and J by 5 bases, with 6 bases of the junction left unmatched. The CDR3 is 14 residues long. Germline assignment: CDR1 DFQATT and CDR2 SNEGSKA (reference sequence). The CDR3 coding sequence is TGCAGTGCTAAGAAGGACAGGGTGAATGAAAAACTGTTTTTT. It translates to CSAKKDRVNEKLFF.

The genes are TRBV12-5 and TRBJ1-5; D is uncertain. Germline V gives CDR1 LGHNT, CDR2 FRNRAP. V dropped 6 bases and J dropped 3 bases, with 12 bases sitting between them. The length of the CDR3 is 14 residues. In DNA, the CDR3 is TGTGCTAGTGGACGTGGAGGGTACAATCAGCCCCAGCATTTT. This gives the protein CASGRGGYNQPQHF. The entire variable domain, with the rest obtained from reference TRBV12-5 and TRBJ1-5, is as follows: DARVTQTPRHKVTEMGQEVTMRCQPILGHNTVFWYRQTMMQGLELLAYFRNRAPLDDSGMPKDRFSAEMPDATLATLKIQPSEPRDSAVYFCASGRGGYNQPQHFGDGTRLSIL.

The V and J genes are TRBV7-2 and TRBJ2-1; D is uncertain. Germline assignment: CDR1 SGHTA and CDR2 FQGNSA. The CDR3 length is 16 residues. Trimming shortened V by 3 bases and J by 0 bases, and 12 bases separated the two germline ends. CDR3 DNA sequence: TGTGCCAGCAGCTTGAAGAGCCTAAGCTCCTACAATGAGCAGTTCTTC. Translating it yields CASSLKSLSSYNEQFF.

The CDR3 nucleotides are TGTGCCAGCAGCGTTGGGGGGTCCTTCTACAATGAGCAGTTCTTC. Its protein is CASSVGGSFYNEQFF. The gene calls are TRBV7-2 and TRBJ2-1, with TRBD2 as a possible D gene (6 bases). Germline values: CDR1 SGHTA, CDR2 FQGNSA. The CDR3 is made up of 15 amino acids. Trimming shortened V by 5 bases and J by 3 bases, and 14 bases separated the two germline ends.

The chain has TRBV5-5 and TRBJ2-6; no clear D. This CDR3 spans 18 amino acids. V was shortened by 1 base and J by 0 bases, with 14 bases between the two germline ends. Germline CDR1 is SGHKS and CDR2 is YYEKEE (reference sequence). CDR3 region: CASSLSVPGLSGANVLTF. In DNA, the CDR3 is TGTGCCAGCAGCTTGAGTGTGCCGGGCCTCTCTGGGGCCAACGTCCTGACTTTC.

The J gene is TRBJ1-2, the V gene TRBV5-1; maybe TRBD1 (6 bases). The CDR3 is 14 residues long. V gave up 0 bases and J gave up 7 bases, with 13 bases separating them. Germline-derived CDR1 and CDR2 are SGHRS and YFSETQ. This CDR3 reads CASSLDLGASGYTF. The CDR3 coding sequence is TGCGCCAGCAGCTTGGATCTGGGGGCTAGTGGCTACACCTTC.

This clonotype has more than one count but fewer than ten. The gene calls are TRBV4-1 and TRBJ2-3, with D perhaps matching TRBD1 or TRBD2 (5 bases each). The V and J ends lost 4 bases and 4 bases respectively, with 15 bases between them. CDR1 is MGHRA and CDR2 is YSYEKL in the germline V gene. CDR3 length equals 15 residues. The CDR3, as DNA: TGCGCCAGCAGCCCACGAGGGGTAGAGGCAGATACGCAGTATTTT. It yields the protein CASSPRGVEADTQYF.

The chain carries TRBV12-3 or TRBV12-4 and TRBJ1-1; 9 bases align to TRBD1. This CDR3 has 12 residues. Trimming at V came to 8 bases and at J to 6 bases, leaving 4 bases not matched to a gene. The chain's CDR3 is CASGQGKAEAFF. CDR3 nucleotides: TGTGCCAGCGGACAGGGGAAGGCTGAAGCTTTCTTT.

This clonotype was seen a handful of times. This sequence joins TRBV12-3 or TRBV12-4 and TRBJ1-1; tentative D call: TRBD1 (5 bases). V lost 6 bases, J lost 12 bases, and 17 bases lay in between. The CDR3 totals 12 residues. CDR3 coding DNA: TGTGCCAGCAGCCAGGACATCCGAGGTACTTTCTTT. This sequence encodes CASSQDIRGTFF.

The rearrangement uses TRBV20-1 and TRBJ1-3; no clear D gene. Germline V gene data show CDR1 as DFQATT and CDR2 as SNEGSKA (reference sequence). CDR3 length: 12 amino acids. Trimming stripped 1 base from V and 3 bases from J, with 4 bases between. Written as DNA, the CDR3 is TGCAGTGCTAGAGCGGATGGAAACACCATATATTTT. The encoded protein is CSARADGNTIYF.

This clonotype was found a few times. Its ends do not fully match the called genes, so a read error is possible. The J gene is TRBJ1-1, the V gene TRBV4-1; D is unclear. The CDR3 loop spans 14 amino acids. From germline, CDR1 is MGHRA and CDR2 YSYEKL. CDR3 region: CASSQEGRNTEAFF. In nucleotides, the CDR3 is TGTGCCAGCAGCCAAGAAGGGAGAAACACTGAAGCTTTCTTT.

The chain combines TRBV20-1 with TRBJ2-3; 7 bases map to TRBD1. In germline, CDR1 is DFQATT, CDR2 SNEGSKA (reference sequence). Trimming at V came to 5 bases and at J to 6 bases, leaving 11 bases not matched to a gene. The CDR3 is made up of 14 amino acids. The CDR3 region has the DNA TGCAGTGCTTTACAGGGACAGAGGAAGGATACGCAGTATTTT. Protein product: CSALQGQRKDTQYF.

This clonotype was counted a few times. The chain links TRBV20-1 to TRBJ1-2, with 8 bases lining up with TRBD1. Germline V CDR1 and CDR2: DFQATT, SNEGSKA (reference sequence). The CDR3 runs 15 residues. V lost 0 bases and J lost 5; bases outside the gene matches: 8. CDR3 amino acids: CSARDSGTGIYGYTF. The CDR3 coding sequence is TGCAGTGCTAGAGATTCAGGGACAGGAATATATGGCTACACCTTC.

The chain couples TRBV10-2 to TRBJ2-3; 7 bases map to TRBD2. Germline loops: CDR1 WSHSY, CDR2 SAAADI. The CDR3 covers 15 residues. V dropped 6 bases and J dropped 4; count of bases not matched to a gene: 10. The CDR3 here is CASRPGTTGSDTQYF. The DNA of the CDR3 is TGCGCCAGCAGGCCGGGGACTACAGGATCAGATACGCAGTATTTT.